The T cell receptor beta chain described here comes from a study of control samples from healthy donors and cancer patients. The CDR3 has 15 residues. V was clipped by 5 bases and J by 3 bases, with 15 bases between them. CDR1 KGHDR and CDR2 SFDVKD come from the germline V gene. Here immunoSEQ multiplex PCR was the method, and the copy in TCRdb shows in-frame clones only, minus some. The profile shows around 180,000 clones, almost 90% of them singletons. The gene calls are TRBV24-1 and TRBJ1-2; D remains ambiguous. Source material: blood. This TCR came from a woman in her 30s in good health. CDR3 DNA sequence: TGTGCCACCAGTGGTAAGACATGGGGAGACTATGGCTACACCTTC. Translating it yields CATSGKTWGDYGYTF.